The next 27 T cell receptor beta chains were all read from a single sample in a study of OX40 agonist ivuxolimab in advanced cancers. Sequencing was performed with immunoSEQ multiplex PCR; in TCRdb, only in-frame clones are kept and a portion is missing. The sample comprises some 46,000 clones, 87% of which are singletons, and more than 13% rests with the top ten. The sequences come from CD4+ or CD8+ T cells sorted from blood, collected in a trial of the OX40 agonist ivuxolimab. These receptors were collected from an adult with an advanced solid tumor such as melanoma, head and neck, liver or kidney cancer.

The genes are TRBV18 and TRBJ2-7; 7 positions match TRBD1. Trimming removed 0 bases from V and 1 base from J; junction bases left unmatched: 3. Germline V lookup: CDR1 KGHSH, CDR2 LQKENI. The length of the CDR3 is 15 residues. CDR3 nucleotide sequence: TGTGCCAGCTCACCACCGGGCAGGGGGTCCTACGAGCAGTACTTC. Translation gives CASSPPGRGSYEQYF.

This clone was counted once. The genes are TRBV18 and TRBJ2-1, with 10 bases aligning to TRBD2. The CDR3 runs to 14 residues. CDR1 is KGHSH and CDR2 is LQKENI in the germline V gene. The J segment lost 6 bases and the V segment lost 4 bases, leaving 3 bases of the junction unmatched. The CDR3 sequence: CASSQAGGGNEQFF. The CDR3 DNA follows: TGTGCCAGCTCACAAGCGGGAGGGGGCAATGAGCAGTTCTTC.

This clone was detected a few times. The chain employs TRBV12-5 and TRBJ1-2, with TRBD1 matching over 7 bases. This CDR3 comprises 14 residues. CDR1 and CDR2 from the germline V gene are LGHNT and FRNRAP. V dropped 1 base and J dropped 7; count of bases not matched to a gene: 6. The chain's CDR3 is CASGLAEGAGGYTF. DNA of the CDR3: TGTGCTAGTGGTTTGGCTGAGGGGGCGGGTGGCTACACCTTC.

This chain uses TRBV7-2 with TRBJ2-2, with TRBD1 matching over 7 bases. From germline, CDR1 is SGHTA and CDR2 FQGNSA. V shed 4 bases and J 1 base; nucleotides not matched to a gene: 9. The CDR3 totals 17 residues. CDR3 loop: CASSSHAGTVNTGELFF. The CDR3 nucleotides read TGTGCCAGCAGCTCTCACGCCGGGACAGTGAACACCGGGGAGCTGTTTTTT.

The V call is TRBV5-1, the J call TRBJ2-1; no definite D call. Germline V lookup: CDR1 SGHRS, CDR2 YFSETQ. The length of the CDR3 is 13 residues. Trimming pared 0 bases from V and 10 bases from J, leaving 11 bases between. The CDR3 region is CASSLGVYGEQFF. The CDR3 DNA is TGCGCCAGCAGCTTGGGGGTCTATGGGGAGCAGTTCTTC.

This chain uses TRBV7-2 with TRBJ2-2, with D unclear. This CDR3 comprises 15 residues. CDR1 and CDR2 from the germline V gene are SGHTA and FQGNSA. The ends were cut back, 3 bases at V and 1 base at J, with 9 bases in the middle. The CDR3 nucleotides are TGTGCCAGCAGCTTCGTAGTGGGGAACACCGGGGAGCTGTTTTTT. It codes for CASSFVVGNTGELFF. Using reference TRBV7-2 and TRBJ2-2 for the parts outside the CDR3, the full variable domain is GAGVSQSPSNKVTEKGKDVELRCDPISGHTALYWYRQSLGQGLEFLIYFQGNSAPDKSGLPSDRFSAERTGGSVSTLTIQRTQQEDSAVYLCASSFVVGNTGELFFGEGSRLTVL.

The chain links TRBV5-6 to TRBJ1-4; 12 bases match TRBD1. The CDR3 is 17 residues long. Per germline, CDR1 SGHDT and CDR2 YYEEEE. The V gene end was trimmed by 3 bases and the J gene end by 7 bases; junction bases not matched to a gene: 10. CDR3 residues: CASSWGTGGAAGEKLFF. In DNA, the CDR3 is TGTGCCAGCAGCTGGGGGACAGGGGGCGCGGCGGGTGAAAAACTGTTTTTT.

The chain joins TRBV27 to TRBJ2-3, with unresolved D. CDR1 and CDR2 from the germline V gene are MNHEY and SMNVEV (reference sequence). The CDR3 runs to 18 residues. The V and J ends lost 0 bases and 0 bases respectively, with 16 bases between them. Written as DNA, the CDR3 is TGTGCCAGCAGTTTATCGACTCGGGTGAGATCTAGCACAGATACGCAGTATTTT. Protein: CASSLSTRVRSSTDTQYF.

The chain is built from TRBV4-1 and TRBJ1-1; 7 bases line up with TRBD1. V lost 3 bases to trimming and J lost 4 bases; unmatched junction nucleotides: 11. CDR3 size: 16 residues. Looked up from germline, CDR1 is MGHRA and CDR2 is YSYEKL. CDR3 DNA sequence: TGCGCCAGCAGCCAGAAGATAGGGGGCCGGTCCACTGAAGCTTTCTTT. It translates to CASSQKIGGRSTEAFF.

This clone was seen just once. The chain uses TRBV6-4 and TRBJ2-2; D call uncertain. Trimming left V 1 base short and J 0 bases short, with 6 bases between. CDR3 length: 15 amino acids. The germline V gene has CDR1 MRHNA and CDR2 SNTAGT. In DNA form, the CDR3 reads TGTGCCAGCAGTGACTTCATAACGAACACCGGGGAGCTGTTTTTT. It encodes CASSDFITNTGELFF.

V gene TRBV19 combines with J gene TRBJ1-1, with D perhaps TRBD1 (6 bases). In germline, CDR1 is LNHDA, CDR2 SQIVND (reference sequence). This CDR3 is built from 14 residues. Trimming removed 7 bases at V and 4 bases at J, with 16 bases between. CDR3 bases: TGTGCCAGTATCCGAACAGGGAGGGGCACTGAAGCTTTCTTT. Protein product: CASIRTGRGTEAFF.

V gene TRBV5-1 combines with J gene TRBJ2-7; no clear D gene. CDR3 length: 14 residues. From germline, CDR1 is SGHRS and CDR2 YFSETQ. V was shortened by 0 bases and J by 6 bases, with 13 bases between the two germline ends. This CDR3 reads CASSLGQALLEQYF. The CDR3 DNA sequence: TGCGCCAGCAGCTTGGGGCAGGCCCTCCTCGAGCAGTACTTC.

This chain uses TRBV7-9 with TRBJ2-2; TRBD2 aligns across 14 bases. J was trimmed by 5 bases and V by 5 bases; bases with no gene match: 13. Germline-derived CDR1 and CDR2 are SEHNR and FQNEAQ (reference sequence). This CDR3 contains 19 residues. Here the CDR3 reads CASSHPPGTSGSRTGELFF. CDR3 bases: TGTGCCAGCAGCCATCCTCCCGGGACTAGCGGGAGTCGGACCGGGGAGCTGTTTTTT.

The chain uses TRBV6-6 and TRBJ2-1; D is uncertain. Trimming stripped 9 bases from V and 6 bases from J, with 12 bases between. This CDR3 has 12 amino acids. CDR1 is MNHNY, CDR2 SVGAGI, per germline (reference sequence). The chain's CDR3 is CASSPRPNEQFF. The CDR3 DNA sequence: TGTGCCAGTTCTCCTCGGCCCAATGAGCAGTTCTTC.

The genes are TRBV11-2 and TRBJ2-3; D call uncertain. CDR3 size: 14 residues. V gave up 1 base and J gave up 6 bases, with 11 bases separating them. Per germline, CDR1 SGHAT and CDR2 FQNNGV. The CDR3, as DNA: TGTGCCAGCAGCTTAGCAGGCCACCTGGATACGCAGTATTTT. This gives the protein CASSLAGHLDTQYF. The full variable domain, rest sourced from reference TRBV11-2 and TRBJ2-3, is EAGVAQSPRYKIIEKRQSVAFWCNPISGHATLYWYQQILGQGPKLLIQFQNNGVVDDSQLPKDRFSAERLKGVDSTLKIQPAKLEDSAVYLCASSLAGHLDTQYFGPGTRLTVL.

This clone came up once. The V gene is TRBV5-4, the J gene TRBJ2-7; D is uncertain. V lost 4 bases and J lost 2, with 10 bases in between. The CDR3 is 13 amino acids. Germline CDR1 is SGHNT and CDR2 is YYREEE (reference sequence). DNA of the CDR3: TGTGCCAGCAGCCAGACTGGGACCTACGAGCAGTACTTC. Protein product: CASSQTGTYEQYF.

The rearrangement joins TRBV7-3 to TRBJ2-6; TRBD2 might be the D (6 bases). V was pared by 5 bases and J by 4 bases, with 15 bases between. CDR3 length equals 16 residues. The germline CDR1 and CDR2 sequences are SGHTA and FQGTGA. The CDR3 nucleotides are TGTGCCAGCAGCCCCTCCTCGGGGGTCGGGGCCAACGTCCTGACTTTC. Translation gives CASSPSSGVGANVLTF.

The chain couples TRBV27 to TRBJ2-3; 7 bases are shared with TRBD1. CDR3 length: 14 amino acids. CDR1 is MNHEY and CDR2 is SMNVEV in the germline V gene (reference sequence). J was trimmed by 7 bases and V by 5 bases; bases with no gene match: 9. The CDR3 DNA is TGTGCCAGCAGTCCCGGGACAGAAAAAAATACGCAGTATTTT. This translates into CASSPGTEKNTQYF.

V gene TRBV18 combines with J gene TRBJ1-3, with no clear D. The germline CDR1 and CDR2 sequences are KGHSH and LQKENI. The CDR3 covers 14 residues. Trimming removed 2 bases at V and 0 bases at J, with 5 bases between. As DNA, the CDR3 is TGTGCCAGCTCACCAGCCAGCTCTGGAAACACCATATATTTT. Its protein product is CASSPASSGNTIYF.

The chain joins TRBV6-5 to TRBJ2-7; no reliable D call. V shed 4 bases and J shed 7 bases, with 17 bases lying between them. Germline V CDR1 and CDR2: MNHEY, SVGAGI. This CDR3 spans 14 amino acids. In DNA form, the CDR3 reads TGTGCCAGCAGTTGGCACTCGGGTGGCGATGAGCAGTACTTC. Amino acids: CASSWHSGGDEQYF.

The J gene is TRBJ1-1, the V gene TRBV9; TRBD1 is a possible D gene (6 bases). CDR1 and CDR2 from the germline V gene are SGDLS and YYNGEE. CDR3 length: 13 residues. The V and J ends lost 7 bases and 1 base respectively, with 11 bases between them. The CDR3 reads CASGDRTNTEAFF. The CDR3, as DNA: TGTGCCAGCGGCGACAGGACGAACACTGAAGCTTTCTTT.

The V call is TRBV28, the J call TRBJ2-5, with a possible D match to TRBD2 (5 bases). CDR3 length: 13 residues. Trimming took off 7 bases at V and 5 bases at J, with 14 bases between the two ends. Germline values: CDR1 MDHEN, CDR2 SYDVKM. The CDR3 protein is CASTPRALETQYF. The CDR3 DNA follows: TGTGCCAGCACCCCGCGGGCGTTGGAGACCCAGTACTTC.

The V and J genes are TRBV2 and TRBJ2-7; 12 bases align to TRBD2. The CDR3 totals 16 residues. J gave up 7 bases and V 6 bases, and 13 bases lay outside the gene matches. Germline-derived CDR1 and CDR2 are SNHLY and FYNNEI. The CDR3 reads CASRERLAGAKGEQYF. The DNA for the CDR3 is TGTGCCAGCAGGGAGCGACTAGCGGGAGCTAAGGGTGAGCAGTACTTC.

For the CDR3, the DNA is TGTGCCAGCAGATATTCCGGGACTAGCGGGAATGAGCAGTTCTTC. Translating it yields CASRYSGTSGNEQFF. This chain connects TRBV28 to TRBJ2-1; 12 positions agree with TRBD2. There are 15 residues in the CDR3. The germline V gene has CDR1 MDHEN and CDR2 SYDVKM. V lost 6 bases to trimming and J lost 7 bases; unmatched junction nucleotides: 7.

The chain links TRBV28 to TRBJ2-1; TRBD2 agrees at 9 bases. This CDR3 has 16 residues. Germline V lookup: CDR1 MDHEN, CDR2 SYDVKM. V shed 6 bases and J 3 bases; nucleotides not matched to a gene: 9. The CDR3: CASRTYGTSLYNEQFF. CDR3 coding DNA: TGTGCCAGCAGAACCTACGGGACTAGCCTCTACAATGAGCAGTTCTTC. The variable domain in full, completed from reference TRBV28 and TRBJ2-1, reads DVKVTQSSRYLVKRTGEKVFLECVQDMDHENMFWYRQDPGLGLRLIYFSYDVKMKEKGDIPEGYSVSREKKERFSLILESASTNQTSMYLCASRTYGTSLYNEQFFGPGTRLTVL.

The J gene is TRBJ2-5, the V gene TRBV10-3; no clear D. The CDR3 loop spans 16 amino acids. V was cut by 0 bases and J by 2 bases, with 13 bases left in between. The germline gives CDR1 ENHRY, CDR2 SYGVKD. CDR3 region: CAISESSKGKQETQYF. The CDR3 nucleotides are TGTGCCATCAGTGAGTCGTCGAAAGGGAAACAAGAGACCCAGTACTTC.

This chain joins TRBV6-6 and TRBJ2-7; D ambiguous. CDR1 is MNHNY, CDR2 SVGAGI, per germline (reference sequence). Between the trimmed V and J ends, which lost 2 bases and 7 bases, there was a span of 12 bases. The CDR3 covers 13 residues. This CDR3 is CASSYMGAGEQYF. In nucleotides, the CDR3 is TGTGCCAGCAGTTACATGGGTGCTGGGGAGCAGTACTTC.